This T cell receptor (beta chain) was identified during a study of T cells in Graves' hyperthyroidism and ophthalmopathy. Study at large: Sampling of peripheral blood happened at initial diagnosis, prior to any treatment.

The sample holds many counts of this clonotype. Uncontrolled infection, other autoimmune disease, pregnancy or lactation barred patients from enrollment. Every diagnosis used clinical symptoms, serum thyroxine and TRAb, thyroid ultrasound and orbital computed tomography. It was RNA transcripts that yielded the amplified TCR beta CDR3 regions. In the first-round RT-PCR of the TCR CDR3, the HTBI primer set was used. TCRdb itself ran the multiplex PCR reads through MiXCR, one entry per CDR3 protein. Seen here are approximately 380,000 distinct CDR3 sequences, more than 12% observed once, and the top ten hold 28%. Germline CDR1 and CDR2: LNHDA and SQIVND (reference sequence). This CDR3 contains 14 residues. V was pared by 7 bases and J by 1 base, with 11 bases between.

Sequencing was performed on blood. The V and J genes are TRBV19 and TRBJ2-1; D is undetermined. The source of this sequence is a man in his forties or fifties with Graves' ophthalmopathy. The CDR3 bases are TGTGCCAGTACCTCTCAGGCGTCCTACAATGAGCAGTTCTTC. Amino acids: CASTSQASYNEQFF.